A single sample gave rise to the 25 T cell receptor beta chains below, sequenced in a study of Ad26.COV2.S vaccination and SARS-CoV-2 variants (dated by TCRdb to about 2021). Library preparation used the immunoSEQ multiplex PCR assay. The table comes from immuneACCESS by way of TCRdb, which keeps in-frame sequences with V and J called. Part of the clones is missing from these tables; in studies checked, under half for an unresolved V gene and the rest for unknown reasons. Here the sample has roughly 400,000 clones; around 92% occur a single time. The ten top clones hold under 2% of the sample. The treatment or condition label of this sample denotes: around 19 received Ad26.COV2.S at low or high dose, single or two shots; several received placebo; per-sample allocation not given. For vaccine and placebo recipients, the sequenced repertoires came from samples collected on day 63 after the first injection.

This sample comprised peripheral blood, obtained in a trial of Ad26.COV2.S vaccine versus placebo. These receptors originate from a person between 18 and 65 years old who received the Ad26.COV2.S COVID-19 vaccine or a placebo.

V and J are TRBV6-2 or TRBV6-3 and TRBJ2-2, with D possibly matching TRBD2 (5 bases). This CDR3 contains 14 residues. Per germline, CDR1 MNHEY and CDR2 SVGEGT. V was clipped by 5 bases and J by 7 bases, with 14 bases between them. CDR3 sequence: CASSITRADGELFF. CDR3 bases: TGTGCCAGCAGTATCACGCGGGCTGACGGGGAGCTGTTTTTT.

The chain has TRBV30 and TRBJ1-5; tentatively, D is TRBD1 (6 bases). Germline-derived CDR1 and CDR2 are GTSNPN and SVGIG (reference sequence). This CDR3 region has 13 residues. V gave up 0 bases and J gave up 5 bases, with 8 bases separating them. The CDR3 DNA follows: TGTGCCTGGAGTGTGAGGGGGGATCAGCCCCAGCATTTT. It yields the protein CAWSVRGDQPQHF.

The chain has TRBV6-4 and TRBJ2-1, with 9 bases matching TRBD2. This CDR3 region has 15 residues. V lost 2 bases, J lost 6 bases, and 5 bases stayed unmatched. Per the germline V gene, CDR1 is MRHNA and CDR2 is SNTAGT. The CDR3: CASSDGAGGGNEQFF. The CDR3 DNA reads TGTGCCAGCAGTGACGGAGCGGGGGGAGGCAATGAGCAGTTCTTC.

V gene TRBV11-3 combines with J gene TRBJ2-7; D uncertain. CDR1 and CDR2 (germline): SGHNT, YENEEA. V shed 1 base and J shed 0 bases, with 10 bases lying between them. The CDR3 is 15 residues long. The CDR3 DNA follows: TGTGCCAGCAGCTTAGGAGCCTCGAGCTCCTACGAGCAGTACTTC. It codes for CASSLGASSSYEQYF.

The chain recombines TRBV28 with TRBJ1-2, with D possibly being TRBD1 (5 bases). CDR3 length: 15 amino acids. Trimming stripped 2 bases from V and 2 bases from J, with 12 bases between. The germline gives CDR1 MDHEN, CDR2 SYDVKM. The CDR3 region has the DNA TGTGCCAGCAGTTTAACAGGCCCCTGGAACTATGGCTACACCTTC. Protein: CASSLTGPWNYGYTF.

The chain uses TRBV6-2 or TRBV6-3 and TRBJ1-2; 7 bases map to TRBD1. V lost 6 bases to trimming and J lost 5 bases; unmatched junction nucleotides: 12. The CDR3 extends over 15 amino acids. Germline CDR1 and CDR2: MNHEY and SVGEGT. The CDR3 protein is CASSPRGTAKYGYTF. CDR3 nucleotide sequence: TGTGCCAGCAGCCCACGGGGGACAGCAAAGTATGGCTACACCTTC.

The chain carries TRBV6-6 and TRBJ2-2; D remains unclear. The CDR3 has 15 residues. The germline gives CDR1 MNHNY, CDR2 SVGAGI (reference sequence). V shed 6 bases and J shed 7 bases, with 18 bases lying between them. CDR3: CASRTNGQVHGELFF. Written as DNA, the CDR3 is TGTGCCAGCAGAACCAACGGTCAGGTCCACGGGGAGCTGTTTTTT.

The gene calls are TRBV30 and TRBJ2-3; TRBD2 agrees at 10 bases. The junction had 8 bases not matched to a gene; V was cut back by 1 base and J by 7 bases. CDR1 is GTSNPN, CDR2 SVGIG, per germline (reference sequence). The CDR3 consists of 15 residues. CDR3 residues: CAWSASGGLLYTQYF. The CDR3 nucleotides are TGTGCCTGGAGTGCTAGCGGGGGCCTGTTGTATACGCAGTATTTT. The full variable domain, rest sourced from reference TRBV30 and TRBJ2-3, is SQTIHQWPATLVQPVGSPLSLECTVEGTSNPNLYWYRQAAGRGLQLLFYSVGIGQISSEVPQNLSASRPQDRQFILSSKKLLLSDSGFYLCAWSASGGLLYTQYFGPGTRLTVL.

This sequence joins TRBV15 and TRBJ2-3; D unresolved. Germline CDR1 is LNHNV and CDR2 is YYDKDF (reference sequence). V was clipped by 1 base and J by 5 bases, with 10 bases between them. The CDR3 is 14 residues long. This CDR3 reads CATSRGLVVDTQYF. Written as DNA, the CDR3 is TGTGCCACCAGCAGAGGGTTAGTAGTAGATACGCAGTATTTT. The entire variable domain, with the rest obtained from reference TRBV15 and TRBJ2-3, is as follows: DAMVIQNPRYQVTQFGKPVTLSCSQTLNHNVMYWYQQKSSQAPKLLFHYYDKDFNNEADTPDNFQSRRPNTSFCFLDIRSPGLGDTAMYLCATSRGLVVDTQYFGPGTRLTVL.

The CDR3: CSVANWGGSGNTEAFF. The CDR3 nucleotides are TGCAGCGTTGCAAACTGGGGCGGCTCGGGGAACACTGAAGCTTTCTTT. V gene TRBV29-1 combines with J gene TRBJ1-1; possibly TRBD1 for D (5 bases). V was cut by 4 bases and J by 1 base, with 19 bases left in between. The CDR3 extends over 16 amino acids. CDR1 and CDR2 (germline): SQVTM, ANQGSEA.

The V gene is TRBV6-1, the J gene TRBJ1-2; 7 bases are a match to TRBD1. Germline CDR1 MNHNS, CDR2 SASEGT. Germline trimming cut 0 bases from V and 6 bases from J; bases unmatched to any gene: 10. The CDR3 is 16 residues long. The CDR3 DNA reads as TGTGCCAGCAGTGAAGCGGTTAACAGGGGATCGGATGGCTACACCTTC. It is translated as CASSEAVNRGSDGYTF.

This sequence joins TRBV5-1 and TRBJ2-7; D is unclear. Trimming cost V 0 bases and J 1 base, with 11 bases left between them. Per germline, CDR1 SGHRS and CDR2 YFSETQ. The CDR3 covers 15 residues. This CDR3 reads CASSLGYAGSYEQYF. The CDR3 nucleotides are TGCGCCAGCAGCTTGGGGTACGCTGGATCCTACGAGCAGTACTTC.

The V and J genes are TRBV4-3 and TRBJ2-7; TRBD2 aligns across 7 bases. Trimming took 1 base from V and 2 from J; bases not matched to a gene: 2. Germline CDR1 reads LGHNA; CDR2 reads YSLEER. The CDR3 sequence is 14 residues long. CDR3 region: CASSQGRGAYEQYF. For the CDR3, the DNA is TGCGCCAGCAGCCAAGGTCGGGGGGCCTACGAGCAGTACTTC.

The V gene is TRBV9, the J gene TRBJ2-1, with D maybe TRBD1 (8 bases). With 4 bases removed from V and 9 bases from J, the gap between germline ends came to 17 bases. Germline CDR1 reads SGDLS; CDR2 reads YYNGEE. The CDR3 extends over 14 amino acids. CDR3 protein: CASSTTGEGGEQFF. Here the CDR3 DNA reads TGTGCCAGCAGCACGACAGGGGAGGGAGGTGAGCAGTTCTTC.

The J gene is TRBJ1-1, the V gene TRBV4-3; D unresolved. The CDR3 consists of 16 residues. Trimming shortened V by 0 bases and J by 0 bases, and 11 bases separated the two germline ends. Germline V CDR1 and CDR2: LGHNA, YSLEER. In DNA form, the CDR3 reads TGCGCCAGCAGCCAAGATCACGGGGATCTGAACACTGAAGCTTTCTTT. Its translation: CASSQDHGDLNTEAFF.

The rearrangement joins TRBV18 to TRBJ2-3, with 7 bases that match TRBD2. The ends lost 0 bases at V and 1 base at J; junction bases unmatched: 4. Germline CDR1 reads KGHSH; CDR2 reads LQKENI. The CDR3 loop spans 16 amino acids. This chain's CDR3 is CASSPPGLVGTDTQYF. CDR3 coding DNA: TGTGCCAGCTCACCACCCGGACTAGTCGGCACAGATACGCAGTATTTT.

The V gene is TRBV7-9, the J gene TRBJ1-1, with TRBD1 identical over 9 bases. Germline V gene sequence: CDR1 SEHNR, CDR2 FQNEAQ (reference sequence). The CDR3 has 16 residues. V lost 4 bases to trimming and J lost 1 base; unmatched junction nucleotides: 7. The CDR3 reads CASSSAPGQGNTEAFF. CDR3 bases: TGTGCCAGCAGCTCAGCACCGGGACAGGGGAACACTGAAGCTTTCTTT.

CDR3 region: CSASLRGLNLYTEAFF. The CDR3 bases are TGCAGTGCTAGTCTCAGGGGGCTAAATTTGTACACTGAAGCTTTCTTT. V and J are TRBV20-1 and TRBJ1-1; 8 bases are a match to TRBD1. Per germline, CDR1 DFQATT and CDR2 SNEGSKA (reference sequence). The CDR3 length is 16 residues. After removal of 3 bases from V and 3 bases from J, the junction contained 12 bases not matched to a gene.

The V gene is TRBV7-9, the J gene TRBJ2-5, with D possibly being TRBD1 or TRBD2 (5 bases each). The CDR3 is made up of 15 amino acids. V was clipped by 5 bases and J by 2 bases, with 15 bases between them. Germline V gives CDR1 SEHNR, CDR2 FQNEAQ (reference sequence). The CDR3 reads CASSEGPKLQETQYF. The CDR3 nucleotides read TGTGCCAGCAGCGAGGGACCGAAATTACAAGAGACCCAGTACTTC. Full variable domain (outside the CDR3, taken from reference TRBV7-9 and TRBJ2-5): DTGVSQNPRHKITKRGQNVTFRCDPISEHNRLYWYRQTLGQGPEFLTYFQNEAQLEKSRLLSDRFSAERPKGSFSTLEIQRTEQGDSAMYLCASSEGPKLQETQYFGPGTRLLVL.

This sequence joins TRBV28 and TRBJ1-4; 9 nucleotides agree with TRBD1. The CDR3 extends over 16 amino acids. V lost 5 bases to trimming and J lost 7 bases; unmatched junction nucleotides: 11. Germline values: CDR1 MDHEN, CDR2 SYDVKM. The CDR3 nucleotides are TGTGCCAGCAGTCCCTCTCCGGGGACAGGGCTTGAAAAACTGTTTTTT. The encoded protein is CASSPSPGTGLEKLFF.

DNA of the CDR3: TGTGCCAGCAGTTTGCCCGAAATCAGGGGGCAGTTCTTC. Amino acid sequence: CASSLPEIRGQFF. This chain joins TRBV28 and TRBJ2-1; D might be TRBD1 (6 bases). The CDR3 totals 13 residues. CDR1 is MDHEN and CDR2 is SYDVKM in the germline V gene. V lost 3 bases, J lost 12 bases, and 15 bases lay in between.

This chain connects TRBV6-6 to TRBJ2-2; D call uncertain. Germline V lookup: CDR1 MNHNY, CDR2 SVGAGI (reference sequence). The V and J ends lost 0 bases and 14 bases respectively, with 13 bases between them. The CDR3 has 13 amino acids. This chain's CDR3 is CASSYSNTAHLFF. In DNA form, the CDR3 reads TGTGCCAGCAGTTACTCGAACACAGCCCATCTGTTTTTT.

This clone has just one count. J is TRBJ2-3 and V is TRBV18; D gene ambiguous. The length of the CDR3 is 11 residues. Per germline, CDR1 KGHSH and CDR2 LQKENI. Trimming removed 2 bases at V and 5 bases at J, with 2 bases between. The DNA of the CDR3 is TGTGCCAGCTCACCAGTAGATACGCAGTATTTT. Translation gives CASSPVDTQYF.

The chain carries TRBV5-1 and TRBJ2-3; tentative D call: TRBD2 (6 bases). CDR3 length equals 15 residues. CDR1 is SGHRS and CDR2 is YFSETQ in the germline V gene. The V gene lost 1 base and the J gene lost 5 bases, with 14 bases spanning the gap. As DNA, the CDR3 is TGCGCCAGCAGCTTGCGGCTAGCGATGGTAGATACGCAGTATTTT. Its translation: CASSLRLAMVDTQYF.

This chain links TRBV18 with TRBJ1-4, with D unclear. Germline V gene sequence: CDR1 KGHSH, CDR2 LQKENI. The CDR3 totals 16 residues. V lost 3 bases and J 2 bases, leaving 13 bases between the germline ends. In nucleotides, the CDR3 is TGTGCCAGCTCACCCCGGAGCCAGGCTACTAATGAAAAACTGTTTTTT. Encoded protein: CASSPRSQATNEKLFF.